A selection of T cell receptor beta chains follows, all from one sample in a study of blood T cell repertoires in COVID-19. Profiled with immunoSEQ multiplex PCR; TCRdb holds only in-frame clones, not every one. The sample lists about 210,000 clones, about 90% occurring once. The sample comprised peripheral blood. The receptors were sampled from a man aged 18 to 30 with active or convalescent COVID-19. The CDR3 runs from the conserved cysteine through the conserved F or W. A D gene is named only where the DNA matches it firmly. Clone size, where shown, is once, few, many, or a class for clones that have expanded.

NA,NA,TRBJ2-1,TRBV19,CASSPRRGWYNEQFF,TGTGCCAGTAGTCCTCGAAGAGGCTGGTACAATGAGCAGTTCTTC
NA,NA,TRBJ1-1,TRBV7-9,CASSFLVGADKAFF,TGTGCCAGCAGCTTCCTTGTGGGGGCGGATAAAGCTTTCTTT
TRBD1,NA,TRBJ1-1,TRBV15,CATSRETGGVTEAFF,TGTGCCACCAGCAGAGAGACAGGGGGAGTCACTGAAGCTTTCTTT
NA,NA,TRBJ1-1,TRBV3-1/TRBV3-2,CASSQMGTNTEAFF,TGTGCCAGCAGCCAAATGGGGACTAACACTGAAGCTTTCTTT
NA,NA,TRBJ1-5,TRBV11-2,CASSPGQNSNQPQHF,TGTGCCAGCAGCCCAGGACAGAATAGCAATCAGCCCCAGCATTTT
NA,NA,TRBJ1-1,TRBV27,CASSLGGGGRTEAFF,TGTGCCAGCAGTTTGGGGGGGGGCGGACGGACTGAAGCTTTCTTT
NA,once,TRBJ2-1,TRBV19,CASSIGLPASSSYNEQFF,TGTGCCAGTAGTATAGGCCTTCCAGCTAGCTCCTCCTACAATGAGCAGTTCTTC
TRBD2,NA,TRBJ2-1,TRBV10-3,CAITPSGSPQFF,TGTGCCATCACCCCGAGCGGGAGCCCCCAGTTCTTC
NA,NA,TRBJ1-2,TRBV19,CASSIRDNPYGYTF,TGTGCCAGTAGTATCCGGGACAACCCCTATGGCTACACCTTC
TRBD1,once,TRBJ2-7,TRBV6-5,CASGEDPGQNYEQYF,TGTGCCAGCGGCGAGGACCCGGGACAGAACTACGAGCAGTACTTC
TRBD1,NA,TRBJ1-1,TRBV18,CASSPLGQGASVTEAFF,TGTGCCAGCTCACCACTAGGACAGGGGGCTTCCGTCACTGAAGCTTTCTTT
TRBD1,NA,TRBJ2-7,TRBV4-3,CASSEDRGFLSEQYF,TGCGCCAGCAGCGAGGACAGGGGGTTTTTGAGTGAGCAGTACTTC
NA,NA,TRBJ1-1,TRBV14,CASSQDSSRGTEAFF,TGTGCCAGCAGCCAAGACTCCAGCCGGGGCACTGAAGCTTTCTTT
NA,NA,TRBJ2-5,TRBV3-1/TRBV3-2,CASSQGFSGTQYF,TGTGCCAGCAGCCAAGGCTTCTCCGGGACCCAGTACTTC
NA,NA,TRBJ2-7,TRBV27,CASSLSPDWSTQYF,TGTGCCAGCAGTTTATCGCCGGACTGGAGTACTCAGTACTTC
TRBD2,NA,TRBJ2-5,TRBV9,CASSVGLAGEGRTSTQYF,TGTGCCAGCAGCGTAGGTCTAGCGGGAGAGGGGCGAACTTCGACCCAGTACTTC
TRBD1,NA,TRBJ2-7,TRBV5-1,CASSDTRTGTGAHEQYF,TGCGCCAGCAGCGACACCAGGACCGGGACAGGGGCCCACGAGCAGTACTTC
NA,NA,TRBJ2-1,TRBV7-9,CVGRPIGGHEQFF,TGTGTGGGGAGGCCCATCGGGGGGCATGAGCAGTTCTTC
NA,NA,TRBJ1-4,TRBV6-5,CASSQGLSGEKLFF,TGTGCCAGCAGCCAGGGACTTTCCGGTGAAAAACTGTTTTTT